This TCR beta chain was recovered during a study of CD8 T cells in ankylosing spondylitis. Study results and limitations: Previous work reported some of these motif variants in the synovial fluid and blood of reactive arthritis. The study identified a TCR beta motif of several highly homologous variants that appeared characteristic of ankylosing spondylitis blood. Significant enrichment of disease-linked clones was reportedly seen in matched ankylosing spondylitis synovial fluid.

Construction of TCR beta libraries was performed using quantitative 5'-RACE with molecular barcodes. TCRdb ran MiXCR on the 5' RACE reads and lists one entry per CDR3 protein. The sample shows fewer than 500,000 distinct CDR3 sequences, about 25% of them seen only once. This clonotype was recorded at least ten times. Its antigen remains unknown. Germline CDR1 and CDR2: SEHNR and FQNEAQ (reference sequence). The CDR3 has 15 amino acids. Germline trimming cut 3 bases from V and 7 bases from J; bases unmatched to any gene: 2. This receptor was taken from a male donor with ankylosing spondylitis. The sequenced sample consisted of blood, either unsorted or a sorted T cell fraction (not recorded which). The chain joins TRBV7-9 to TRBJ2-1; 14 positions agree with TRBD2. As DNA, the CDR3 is TGTGCCAGCAGCTTTAGGACTAGCGGGAGGAATGAGCAGTTCTTC. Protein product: CASSFRTSGRNEQFF. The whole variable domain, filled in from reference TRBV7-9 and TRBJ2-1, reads DTGVSQNPRHKITKRGQNVTFRCDPISEHNRLYWYRQTLGQGPEFLTYFQNEAQLEKSRLLSDRFSAERPKGSFSTLEIQRTEQGDSAMYLCASSFRTSGRNEQFFGPGTRLTVL.